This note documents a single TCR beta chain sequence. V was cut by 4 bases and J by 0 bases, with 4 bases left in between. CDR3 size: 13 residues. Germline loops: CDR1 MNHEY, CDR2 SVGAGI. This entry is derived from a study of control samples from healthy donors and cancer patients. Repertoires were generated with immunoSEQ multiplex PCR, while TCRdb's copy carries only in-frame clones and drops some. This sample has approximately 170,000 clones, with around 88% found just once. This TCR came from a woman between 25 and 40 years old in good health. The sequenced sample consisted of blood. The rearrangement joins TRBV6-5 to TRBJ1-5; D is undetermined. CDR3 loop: CASSFGSNQPQHF. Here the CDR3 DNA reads TGTGCCAGCAGTTTCGGTAGCAATCAGCCCCAGCATTTT.